This entry is about one T cell receptor (beta chain). The antigen remains undetermined. Sorting defined naive CD8 T cells as CD8+CD4-CCR7+CD45RA+. TCRdb ran MiXCR on the PCR reads and lists one entry per CDR3 protein. This sample has roughly 100,000 distinct CDR3 sequences, with about 32% found just once. The sample comes from a study of molecular identifiers for immune sequencing clone quantification. Study-wide results and limits: More than 97% of effector molecules, versus under 1% of naive-cell molecules, belonged to clones above 20 RNA copies.

The clonotype originates from a human donor in good health. Some libraries in this study had Jurkat cell RNA spiked in. The sample consisted of naive CD8+ T cells from blood, with Jurkat cell RNA spiked in. Noted subset: FACS-sorted CD8+CD4-CCR7+CD45RA+ naive T cells.

The CDR3 here is CASSGDRGSFEAFF. Written as DNA, the CDR3 is TGTGCCAGCAGCGGTGACAGGGGGTCTTTTGAAGCTTTCTTT. The gene calls are TRBV9 and TRBJ1-1; TRBD1 aligns across 9 bases. This CDR3 region has 14 residues. Germline loops: CDR1 SGDLS, CDR2 YYNGEE. With V trimmed by 3 bases and J by 7 bases, 7 bases remained unmatched.